The TCR beta chain under discussion was sequenced for a study of beta chain features in type 1 diabetes. Reverse transcribing all isolated RNA meant expressed TCRB transcripts were sequenced. TCRdb's table, derived via immunoSEQ multiplex PCR, lists solely in-frame clones and lacks some. The sample shows around 430,000 clones, around 28% of them seen only once. Between the trimmed V and J ends, which lost 0 bases and 12 bases, there was a span of 15 bases. The CDR3 contains 14 residues. From germline, CDR1 is MNHEY and CDR2 SVGAGI. Sample: naive CD4+ T cells from blood. This clonotype was sampled from a man aged 18 to 29 in good health. The chain joins TRBV6-5 to TRBJ2-1; D ambiguous. CDR3 amino acids: CASSYSTSPHAQFF. The CDR3 coding sequence is TGTGCCAGCAGTTACTCGACGTCGCCCCATGCGCAGTTCTTC.